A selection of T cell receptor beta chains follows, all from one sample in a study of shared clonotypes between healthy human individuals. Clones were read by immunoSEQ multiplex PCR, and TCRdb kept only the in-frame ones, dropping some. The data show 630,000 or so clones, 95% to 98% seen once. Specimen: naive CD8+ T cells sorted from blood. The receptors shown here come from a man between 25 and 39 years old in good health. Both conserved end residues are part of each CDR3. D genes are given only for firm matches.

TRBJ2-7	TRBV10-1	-	CASSENPAYEQYF
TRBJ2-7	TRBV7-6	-	CASSRGTNFYEQYF
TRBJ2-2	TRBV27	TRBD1	CASSYRQGTGELFF
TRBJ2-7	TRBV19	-	CASSIQGRTYEQYF
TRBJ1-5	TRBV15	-	CATSRGPRDTDSNQPQHF
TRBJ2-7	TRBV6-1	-	CASSEARGVPFYYEQYF
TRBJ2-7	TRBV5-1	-	CASSLVLSYEQYF
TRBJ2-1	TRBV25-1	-	CASSEFEGSSYNEQFF
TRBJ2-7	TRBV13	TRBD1	CASSSDRSSYEQYF
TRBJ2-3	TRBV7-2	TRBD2	CASSLGPGLAGTDTQYF
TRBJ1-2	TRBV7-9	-	CASSLASQLDRSYTF
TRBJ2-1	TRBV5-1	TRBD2	CASNKGTSGRNPYNEQFF
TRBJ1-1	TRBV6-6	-	CASSFENTEAFF
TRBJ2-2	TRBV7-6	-	CASSTPSGTDTGELFF
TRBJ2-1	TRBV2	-	CASSDSDSEQFF
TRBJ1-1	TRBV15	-	CATSQRGGKWSTEAFF
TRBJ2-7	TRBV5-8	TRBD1	CASTVGQGATEQYF
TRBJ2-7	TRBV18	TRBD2	CASSTGGLGEQYF
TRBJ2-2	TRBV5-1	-	CASSGGVNTGELFF
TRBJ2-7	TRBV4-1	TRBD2	CASSQGNSGRVSKQYF
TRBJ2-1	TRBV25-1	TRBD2	CASSASGRGQVGEQFF
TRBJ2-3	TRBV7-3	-	CASSYQYTDTQYF
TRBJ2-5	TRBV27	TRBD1	CASSLLGTGEETQYF
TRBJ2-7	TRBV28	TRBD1	CASLGQGKPYEQYF
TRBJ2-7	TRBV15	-	CATQGSGSYEQYF
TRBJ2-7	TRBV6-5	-	CASSYLLDGEQYF
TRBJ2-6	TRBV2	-	CGTLWRSSGANVLTF
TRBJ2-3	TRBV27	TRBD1	CASSLMDRGPDTQYF
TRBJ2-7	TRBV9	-	CASSVEDTTYEQYF
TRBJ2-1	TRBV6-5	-	CASSWQGFQFF
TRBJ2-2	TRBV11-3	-	CASSLGLAGELFF
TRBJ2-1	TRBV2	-	CARSGGGRANEQFF
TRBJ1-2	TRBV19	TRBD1	CASSPGQGRINYGYTF
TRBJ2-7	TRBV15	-	CATSRDSKGFYEQYF
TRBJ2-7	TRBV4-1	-	CASSGRSPSYEQYF
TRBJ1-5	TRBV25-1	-	CASSEFTRGVQPQHF
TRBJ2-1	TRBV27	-	CASSGHYNEQFF
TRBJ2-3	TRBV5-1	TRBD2	CASSLANREVWTSGRPVTDTQYF
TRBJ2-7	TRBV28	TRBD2	CASSLGRERADEQYF
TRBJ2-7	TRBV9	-	CASSVSPDRSYEQYF
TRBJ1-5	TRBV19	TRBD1	CASSTQLRDRNQPQHF
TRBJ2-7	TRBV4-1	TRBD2	CASSGSGAGEQYF
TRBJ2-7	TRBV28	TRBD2	CASSFFLGLAGPYEQYF
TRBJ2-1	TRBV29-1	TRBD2	CSVMGLAVISYNEQFF
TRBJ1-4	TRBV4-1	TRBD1	CASSQRTGLNEKLFF
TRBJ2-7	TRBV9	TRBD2	CASSLTSGTYEQYF
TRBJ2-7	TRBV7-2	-	CASSFPGQVYEQYF